This TCR beta chain comes out of a study of blood T cell repertoires in COVID-19 (TCRdb year 2020). Notes on the research overall: Collaborator samples came from the United States, Italy and Spain and covered acute and convalescent phases of COVID-19. The dataset comprised deeply sampled blood TCRbeta repertoires from subjects exposed to, actively infected with, or recovered from COVID-19. Samples came from the ongoing ImmuneRACE study (first 160 participants) plus 1,254 subjects from 6 global collaborators. The repertoires were made available in a free public database intended to serve as a resource for research on the immune response to SARS-CoV-2. HLA class I and class II types, where available, came from metadata supplied by the sample provider rather than from assay-based typing. A de-identified subject ID, COVID-19 status, age in years and sex were almost always included in the sample metadata. The prospective study material was composed of cDNA or gDNA derived from T cells, B-cell-depleted T cells, or PBMCs.

The CDR3 sequence holds 22 residues, the cysteine and phenylalanine included. CDR3 DNA is the only sequence kept; it has 66 bases, read in frame from the first base. V lost 0 bases and J lost 4 bases, and the count of bases not matched to a germline gene is 22. For CDR1 and CDR2, the germline V gene (reference sequence) lists LGHDT and YNNKEL. Study-level results and caveats: Clinical and demographic metadata were provided uncurated, with the amount varying by source and participant.

About this clone: No antigen is known for it. Base-call qualities are not available, and no considerably larger clone is one nucleotide away.

TCRbeta CDR3 regions were amplified from genomic DNA using the immunoSEQ Assay, a bias-controlled multiplex PCR. The authors' analysis ran thus. The number of nucleated cells in each sample was estimated from the amplification of reference gene primers within the assay. To quantify the absolute abundance of each unique TCRbeta CDR3 rearrangement, sequence reads were collapsed and filtered. For each sample, productive Simpson clonality was calculated as the square root of Simpson's diversity index across productive rearrangements. This is the immuneACCESS table as TCRdb keeps it, with only in-frame sequences that have V and J called. A part of the clones is gone; compared with another copy, unresolved V genes explain less than half, and the rest is unexplained. V and J calls and clone size follow that table, whereas D and trimming were derived from the DNA. The sample profile shows around 150,000 clones; 80% to 90% of them were found once. Together, the top ten hold around 3.5% of the sample.

Collaborating institutions collected whole blood in K2EDTA tubes following their own protocols. For TCRbeta analysis, collaborator samples were shipped as frozen whole blood, as isolated PBMCs, or as DNA extracted from either sample type. Sequenced input: peripheral blood. In this chain, TRBV3-1 (or the pseudogene TRBV3-2) is recombined with TRBJ2-7; TRBD2 agrees with 12 junctional bases. The clonotype comes from a man aged 70-80 years with acute or convalescent COVID-19. In nucleotide form, the sequence is TGTGCCAGCAGCCAAGATCCCCCCCGGGCGACTAGCGGGAGTTTTGGCCTATACGAGCAGTACTTC. It translates as CASSQDPPRATSGSFGLYEQYF.